Listed here is a single T cell receptor (beta chain). Its target is unknown. The data originate from a study of T-cell memory formation after mild COVID-19. Study-level results: The study found balanced CD4/CD8 in clones contracting day 15 to 85 and a CD4+ lean in later expanders. For contracting clones, CD4+ ones sat mainly in CM and EM, CD8+ in EMRA.

TCRdb reprocessed the 5' RACE reads with MiXCR, giving one entry per CDR3 protein. The table has about 210,000 distinct CDR3 sequences, about 10% seen once. The V gene's germline CDR1 is SNHLY and CDR2 FYNNEI. The V and J ends lost 3 bases and 7 bases respectively, with 7 bases between them. The CDR3 runs to 12 residues. The sample taken for sequencing was PBMCs or a T cell subset sorted from them (not recorded which). The sequence was collected from a man between 18 and 29 years old who had mild COVID-19 (a few samples of this study predate the infection). Cell type and time point are not known. The chain has TRBV2 and TRBJ2-4; no reliable D call. The CDR3 is CASSEGSNIQYF. CDR3 nucleotide sequence: TGTGCCAGCAGTGAGGGCAGTAACATTCAGTACTTC.